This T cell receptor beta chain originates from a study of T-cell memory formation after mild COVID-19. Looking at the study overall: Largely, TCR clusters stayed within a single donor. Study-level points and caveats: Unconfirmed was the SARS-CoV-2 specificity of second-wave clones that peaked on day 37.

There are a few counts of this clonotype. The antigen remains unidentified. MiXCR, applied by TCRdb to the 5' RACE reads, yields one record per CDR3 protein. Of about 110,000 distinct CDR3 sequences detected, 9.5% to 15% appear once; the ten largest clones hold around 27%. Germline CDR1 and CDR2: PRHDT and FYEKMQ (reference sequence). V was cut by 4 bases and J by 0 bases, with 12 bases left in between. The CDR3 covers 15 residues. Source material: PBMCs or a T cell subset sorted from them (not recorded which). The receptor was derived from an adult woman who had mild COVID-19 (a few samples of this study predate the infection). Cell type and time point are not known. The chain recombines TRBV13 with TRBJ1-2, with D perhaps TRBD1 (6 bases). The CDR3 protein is CASSSTGFSNYGYTF. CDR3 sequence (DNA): TGTGCCAGCAGCTCAACAGGGTTTTCTAACTATGGCTACACCTTC.